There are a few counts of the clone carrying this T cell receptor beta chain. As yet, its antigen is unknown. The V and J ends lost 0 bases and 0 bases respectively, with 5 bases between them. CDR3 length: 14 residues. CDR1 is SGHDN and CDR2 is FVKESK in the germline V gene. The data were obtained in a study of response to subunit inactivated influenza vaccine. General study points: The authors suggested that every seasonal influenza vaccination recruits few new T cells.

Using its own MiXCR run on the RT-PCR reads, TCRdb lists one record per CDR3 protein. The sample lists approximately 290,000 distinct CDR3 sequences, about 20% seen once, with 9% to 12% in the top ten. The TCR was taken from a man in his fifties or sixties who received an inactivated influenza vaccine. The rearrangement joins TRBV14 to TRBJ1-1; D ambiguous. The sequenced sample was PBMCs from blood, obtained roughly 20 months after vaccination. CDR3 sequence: CASSQDYVNTEAFF. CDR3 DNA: TGTGCCAGCAGCCAAGATTACGTGAACACTGAAGCTTTCTTT.